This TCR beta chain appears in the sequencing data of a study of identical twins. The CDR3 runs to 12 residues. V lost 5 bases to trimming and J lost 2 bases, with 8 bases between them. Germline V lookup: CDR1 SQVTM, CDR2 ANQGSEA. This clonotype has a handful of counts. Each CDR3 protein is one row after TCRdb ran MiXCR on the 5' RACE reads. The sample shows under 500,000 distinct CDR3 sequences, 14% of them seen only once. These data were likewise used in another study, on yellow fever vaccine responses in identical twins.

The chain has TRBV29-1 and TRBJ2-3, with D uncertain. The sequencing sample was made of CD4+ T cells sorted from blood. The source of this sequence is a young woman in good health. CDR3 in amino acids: CSVRRSTDTQYF. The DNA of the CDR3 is TGCAGCGTTCGCAGATCCACAGATACGCAGTATTTT.